In this sample, the clone carrying this T cell receptor (beta chain) turned up a few times. The data were taken from a study of blood T cell repertoires in COVID-19. About the study: From T cells, B-cell-depleted T cells, or PBMCs came the material, which was cDNA or gDNA.

The ends lost 8 bases at V and 8 bases at J; junction bases unmatched: 9. This CDR3 has 14 amino acids. Germline V gene lookup returns CDR1 LNHDA and CDR2 SQIVND (reference sequence). In the source study's methods: Reference gene primer amplification in the assay estimated nucleated cell counts. The repertoire was sequenced with immunoSEQ multiplex PCR; TCRdb's copy has only in-frame clones and lacks some. Clone size and V and J calls were adopted from that table, with D and trimming inferred from the DNA. Here the sample spans roughly 180,000 clones, approximately 80% being singletons. The source is a woman between 35 and 50 years old with COVID-19, enrolled during active disease. J is TRBJ2-1 and V is TRBV19; TRBD2 matches 10 bases. The sample taken for sequencing was peripheral blood. CDR3 region: CASRPSGGEYEQFF. The CDR3 nucleotides read TGTGCCAGTCGTCCTAGCGGGGGAGAGTATGAGCAGTTCTTC.